This T cell receptor beta chain was captured in a study of neurological immune-mediated disorders. Synthesis of cDNA was accomplished via 5'RACE employing 10-nucleotide random UMIs. TCRdb re-derived calls from the 5' RACE reads in MiXCR, one entry per CDR3 protein. The data show around 35,000 distinct CDR3 sequences, about 1.6% seen once. This clonotype came up many times. Its target is not known. Study-wide results and limits: TCR clonal expansion peaked in HTLV-1-associated myelopathy patients and was lowest in multiple sclerosis patients. CDR3 amino acid sequences of expanded clones were not shared across subjects, a result suggesting private repertoires in all groups.

Trimming at V came to 5 bases and at J to 5 bases, leaving 6 bases not matched to a gene. The CDR3 runs to 13 residues. CDR1 DFQATT and CDR2 SNEGSKA come from the germline V gene (reference sequence). Source material was 2 million unsorted PBMCs, stored at -80 °C in RNAlater. The chain employs TRBV20-1 and TRBJ2-3; 8 bases align to TRBD1. Specimen: PBMCs. The TCR was taken from a woman in her twenties or thirties with multiple sclerosis. The DNA of the CDR3 is TGCAGTGCTCACCCCGGACAGGGAGATACGCAGTATTTT. It translates to CSAHPGQGDTQYF.